These 30 T cell receptor beta chains were sequenced from one sample in a study of cytomegalovirus exposure and HLA in healthy donors. Researchers ran the PCR with 60 Vbeta and 13 Jbeta primers. This table comes from immunoSEQ multiplex PCR, and its TCRdb copy is limited to in-frame clones, with some not included. Here the sample spans 75,000 to 95,000 clones, around 66% being singletons. The sequenced material came from PBMCs. These receptors all stem from a man in his thirties or forties in good health and CMV-seronegative.

For this clone: The junction departs from the called germline gene at one end, perhaps through a read error. This specimen includes other DNA sequences encoding the same CDR3. This chain joins TRBV7-2 and TRBJ2-1; possibly TRBD1 for D (5 bases). Germline CDR1 reads SGHTA; CDR2 reads FQGNSA. This CDR3 has 15 residues. Here the CDR3 DNA reads TGCGCCAGCAGCTTAGGTACAGGCTCCTACAATGAGCAGTTCTTC. This sequence encodes CASSLGTGSYNEQFF.

The chain uses TRBV7-9 and TRBJ2-3, with TRBD1 identical over 11 bases. The CDR3 covers 15 residues. Germline assignment: CDR1 SEHNR and CDR2 FQNEAQ (reference sequence). Unmatched junction bases numbered 5, after V lost 4 bases and J lost 5 bases. Here the CDR3 reads CASSWTGGLGDTQYF. As DNA, the CDR3 is TGTGCCAGCAGCTGGACAGGGGGCTTGGGAGATACGCAGTATTTT. Supplemented by reference TRBV7-9 and TRBJ2-3, the full variable domain reads DTGVSQNPRHKITKRGQNVTFRCDPISEHNRLYWYRQTLGQGPEFLTYFQNEAQLEKSRLLSDRFSAERPKGSFSTLEIQRTEQGDSAMYLCASSWTGGLGDTQYFGPGTRLTVL.

The rearrangement joins TRBV5-1 to TRBJ2-3; maybe TRBD2 (5 bases). The germline V and J ends were trimmed by 0 bases and 1 base, with 6 bases remaining between them. This CDR3 is 14 amino acids long. Germline V gives CDR1 SGHRS, CDR2 YFSETQ. This CDR3 reads CASSLAGGTDTQYF. For the CDR3, the DNA is TGCGCCAGCAGCTTGGCCGGGGGCACAGATACGCAGTATTTT.

Only a few counts were recorded for this clone. One end of the junction does not line up with germline, which may come from a read error. The rearrangement links TRBV7-7 to TRBJ1-1; D perhaps matches TRBD1 (5 bases). Germline V gene data show CDR1 as SSHAT and CDR2 as FNYEAQ (reference sequence). The CDR3 has 13 amino acids. The CDR3 loop reads CASSLQVNTEAFF. For the CDR3, the DNA is TGTGCTAGCAGCTTACAGGTGAACACTGAAGCTTTCTTT.

This clone was counted only a few times. V is TRBV10-3 and J is TRBJ2-2; no definite D call. Germline loops: CDR1 ENHRY, CDR2 SYGVKD. This CDR3 has 13 amino acids. The V gene lost 4 bases and the J gene lost 2 bases, with 5 bases spanning the gap. This CDR3 reads CAISGQNTGELFF. DNA for the CDR3: TGTGCCATCAGTGGGCAAAACACCGGGGAGCTGTTTTTT.

The chain couples TRBV7-2 to TRBJ2-5; 12 nucleotides match TRBD2. With V trimmed by 4 bases and J by 4 bases, 7 bases remained unmatched. Germline CDR1 and CDR2: SGHTA and FQGNSA. This CDR3 has 16 residues. CDR3 sequence reads: CASSSQLAGGGETQYF. In DNA form, the CDR3 reads TGTGCCAGCAGCTCCCAACTAGCGGGAGGTGGAGAGACCCAGTACTTC. Filled out from reference TRBV7-2 and TRBJ2-5, the complete variable domain reads GAGVSQSPSNKVTEKGKDVELRCDPISGHTALYWYRQSLGQGLEFLIYFQGNSAPDKSGLPSDRFSAERTGGSVSTLTIQRTQQEDSAVYLCASSSQLAGGGETQYFGPGTRLLVL.

This clone was detected only once. V usage is TRBV6-5 and J usage is TRBJ1-2; D gene unclear. Trimming took off 6 bases at V and 4 bases at J, with 18 bases between the two ends. The CDR3 totals 15 residues. CDR1 is MNHEY and CDR2 is SVGAGI in the germline V gene. The CDR3 spells CASSYGERASYGYTF. DNA of the CDR3: TGTGCCAGCAGCTACGGAGAGCGGGCCTCCTATGGCTACACCTTC.

The chain employs TRBV27 and TRBJ2-3; no clear D. Looked up from germline, CDR1 is MNHEY and CDR2 is SMNVEV (reference sequence). The CDR3 covers 15 residues. V dropped 3 bases and J dropped 2 bases, with 12 bases sitting between them. CDR3 sequence: CASSFLPRPTDTQYF. The DNA for the CDR3 is TGTGCCAGCAGTTTCCTCCCTAGGCCCACAGATACGCAGTATTTT.

The rearrangement uses TRBV19 and TRBJ1-5; D is perhaps TRBD1 (5 bases). This CDR3 is built from 16 residues. V was trimmed by 3 bases and J by 3 bases, leaving 15 bases between them. Germline V gene sequence: CDR1 LNHDA, CDR2 SQIVND (reference sequence). The chain's CDR3 is CASSIRSGQFNQPQHF. CDR3 coding DNA: TGTGCCAGTAGTATTCGTTCAGGGCAATTCAATCAGCCCCAGCATTTT.

This sequence joins TRBV27 and TRBJ2-5, with TRBD2 identical over 8 bases. Germline V gene lookup returns CDR1 MNHEY and CDR2 SMNVEV (reference sequence). V shed 2 bases, J shed 2 bases, and the junction held 4 bases outside the gene matches. This CDR3 has 15 amino acids. The CDR3 sequence is CASSLGGRPQETQYF. CDR3 DNA sequence: TGTGCCAGCAGTTTAGGCGGGAGGCCTCAAGAGACCCAGTACTTC.

CDR3 DNA: TGTGCCAGCAGCTTCCAGGGGAGTAGAGAGACCCAGTACTTC. Residues: CASSFQGSRETQYF. The chain recombines TRBV5-5 with TRBJ2-5, with D maybe TRBD1 (6 bases). Germline values: CDR1 SGHKS, CDR2 YYEKEE (reference sequence). With 2 bases removed from V and 4 bases from J, the gap between germline ends came to 12 bases. CDR3 length: 14 residues.

About this clone itself: Additional DNA sequences in this sample encode the identical CDR3. The chain carries TRBV4-1 and TRBJ1-1, with a possible D match to TRBD1 (5 bases). This CDR3 has 15 residues. The ends were cut back, 1 base at V and 1 base at J, with 10 bases in the middle. Looked up from germline, CDR1 is MGHRA and CDR2 is YSYEKL. The CDR3 DNA reads as TGCGCCAGCAGCCAAGCTCGGGGGAAGAACACTGAAGCTTTCTTT. Its protein product is CASSQARGKNTEAFF.

V and J are TRBV7-3 and TRBJ2-3; 7 bases align to TRBD1. The CDR3 totals 14 residues. V trimming: 7 bases; J trimming: 2 bases; junction bases outside the gene matches: 6. Germline V gene sequence: CDR1 SGHTA, CDR2 FQGTGA. CDR3 bases: TGTGCCAGCAAACTGGACAGGTACACAGATACGCAGTATTTT. Protein: CASKLDRYTDTQYF.

Comment on this clone: Other DNA sequences in this specimen translate into the identical CDR3. This sequence joins TRBV29-1 and TRBJ2-6; perhaps TRBD1 as D (6 bases). This CDR3 contains 16 residues. Germline V gives CDR1 SQVTM, CDR2 ANQGSEA. Trimming took 4 bases from V and 2 from J, leaving 15 bases between them. The CDR3, as DNA: TGCAGCGTTGTATGGGGACATTGGACTGGGGCCAACGTCCTGACTTTC. Its translation: CSVVWGHWTGANVLTF.

The chain links TRBV6-6 to TRBJ2-7, with 10 bases that match TRBD1. CDR1 is MNHNY, CDR2 SVGAGI, per germline (reference sequence). The length of the CDR3 is 13 residues. The V gene end was trimmed by 6 bases and the J gene end by 4 bases; junction bases not matched to a gene: 3. The CDR3 protein is CASRSGQGYEQYF. The CDR3 DNA follows: TGTGCCAGCAGGTCGGGACAGGGGTACGAGCAGTACTTC.

The J gene is TRBJ2-7, the V gene TRBV21-1; TRBD1 is the table's D call, not checked against the DNA. TRBV21-1 is a known pseudogene. CDR3 length: 16 residues. CDR3 coding DNA: TGTGCCAGCAGCAATTGTGCAGGGGCTGCTACCTACGAGCAGTACTTC. This encodes CASSNCAGAATYEQYF.

The rearrangement links TRBV4-1 to TRBJ1-5, with a possible D match to TRBD1 (6 bases). Germline CDR1 is MGHRA and CDR2 is YSYEKL. The V gene lost 0 bases and the J gene lost 6 bases, with 21 bases spanning the gap. The CDR3 length is 18 residues. CDR3 residues: CASSQDPGAMGLVQPQHF. CDR3 nucleotides: TGCGCCAGCAGCCAAGATCCAGGGGCCATGGGTCTCGTTCAGCCCCAGCATTTT.

J is TRBJ2-1 and V is TRBV4-1, with D hard to call. Germline CDR1 reads MGHRA; CDR2 reads YSYEKL. Trimming left V 4 bases short and J 6 bases short, with 10 bases between. The CDR3 covers 13 residues. The CDR3 protein is CASSPIGVNEQFF. The CDR3 DNA reads as TGCGCCAGCAGCCCGATAGGAGTCAATGAGCAGTTCTTC.

The rearrangement links TRBV5-4 to TRBJ2-5; tentative D call: TRBD2 (5 bases). The CDR3 is 13 amino acids. CDR1 and CDR2 (germline): SGHNT, YYREEE (reference sequence). CDR3 in DNA: TGTGCAGAAGGAGGCCCCAAACAGGAGACCCAGTACTTC. Translated: CAEGGPKQETQYF.

The J gene is TRBJ2-6, the V gene TRBV6-1; TRBD1 aligns across 10 bases. In germline, CDR1 is MNHNS, CDR2 SASEGT. With V trimmed by 8 bases and J by 4 bases, 2 bases remained unmatched. The CDR3 has 14 residues. The DNA of the CDR3 is TGTGCCAGCGGGACAGGGGCGGGGGCCAACGTCCTGACTTTC. The encoded protein is CASGTGAGANVLTF.

V is TRBV11-3 and J is TRBJ1-1; D remains unclear. In germline, CDR1 is SGHNT, CDR2 YENEEA. V lost 6 bases and J 1 base, leaving 9 bases between the germline ends. The CDR3 extends over 13 amino acids. CDR3 loop: CASSARRNTEAFF. CDR3 DNA: TGTGCCAGCAGTGCGAGGAGGAACACTGAAGCTTTCTTT.

The V gene is TRBV6-5, the J gene TRBJ1-3; 7 nucleotides line up with TRBD1. The J segment lost 0 bases and the V segment lost 6 bases, leaving 5 bases of the junction unmatched. The CDR3 totals 15 residues. Germline CDR1 MNHEY, CDR2 SVGAGI. CDR3 protein: CASRETGNSGNTIYF. The CDR3 bases are TGTGCCAGCAGAGAGACAGGGAACTCTGGAAACACCATATATTTT.

CDR3 in DNA: TGTGCCAGCAGCGTAGCGGCAGGGCGAGGTGAGACCCAGTACTTC. This gives the protein CASSVAAGRGETQYF. The chain recombines TRBV9 with TRBJ2-5, with D perhaps matching TRBD1 (5 bases). CDR1 and CDR2 from the germline V gene are SGDLS and YYNGEE. CDR3 size: 15 residues. Deletions cut 0 bases from V and 5 bases from J, with 14 bases between.

The J gene is TRBJ2-3, the V gene TRBV12-5; maybe TRBD1 (6 bases). The CDR3 contains 14 residues. V lost 7 bases, J lost 2 bases, and 13 bases lay in between. Germline V lookup: CDR1 LGHNT, CDR2 FRNRAP. The CDR3: CASALDRPTDTQYF. The CDR3 bases are TGTGCTAGTGCCCTGGACAGACCCACAGATACGCAGTATTTT.

This clone was observed a handful of times. The rearrangement joins TRBV4-3 to TRBJ2-6; 7 nucleotides line up with TRBD1. V trimming: 0 bases; J trimming: 0 bases; junction bases outside the gene matches: 5. The germline V gene has CDR1 LGHNA and CDR2 YSLEER. There are 18 residues in the CDR3. CDR3 DNA: TGCGCCAGCAGCCAAGACCCGGGACAGATCTCTGGGGCCAACGTCCTGACTTTC. The encoded protein is CASSQDPGQISGANVLTF.

This CDR3 reads CASSLGRGQGGRETQYF. The CDR3 bases are TGTGCCAGTAGTTTGGGGCGTGGGCAGGGGGGACGAGAGACCCAGTACTTC. The chain joins TRBV19 to TRBJ2-5; possibly TRBD1 for D (7 bases). CDR3 length: 17 amino acids. Germline V gives CDR1 LNHDA, CDR2 SQIVND (reference sequence). V was shortened by 5 bases and J by 4 bases, with 23 bases between the two germline ends.

This chain joins TRBV15 and TRBJ1-4; D might be TRBD1 (5 bases). V shed 7 bases and J shed 13 bases, with 22 bases lying between them. The CDR3 has 14 residues. CDR1 is LNHNV and CDR2 is YYDKDF in the germline V gene (reference sequence). Here the CDR3 reads CATTISPGIGGLFF. The CDR3 DNA sequence: TGTGCCACCACCATCTCACCAGGGATCGGGGGACTGTTTTTT.

The chain has TRBV29-1 and TRBJ2-3; D is possibly TRBD1 (6 bases). V lost 6 bases to trimming and J lost 6 bases, with 10 bases between them. Germline CDR1 SQVTM, CDR2 ANQGSEA. The length of the CDR3 is 11 residues. CDR3 residues: CSVTQGDTQYF. CDR3 DNA: TGCAGCGTCACTCAGGGGGATACGCAGTATTTT.

The chain joins TRBV9 to TRBJ1-3; 10 positions agree with TRBD1. Germline V lookup: CDR1 SGDLS, CDR2 YYNGEE. V lost 4 bases and J lost 4; bases outside the gene matches: 8. There are 16 residues in the CDR3. CDR3 protein: CASSPGGTGDGNTIYF. The CDR3 DNA reads TGTGCCAGCAGCCCCGGAGGGACAGGGGACGGAAACACCATATATTTT.

V and J are TRBV15 and TRBJ1-1; no firm D call. The V gene lost 3 bases and the J gene lost 3 bases, with 14 bases spanning the gap. Germline lookup yields CDR1 LNHNV and CDR2 YYDKDF (reference sequence). The CDR3 runs 15 residues. The chain's CDR3 is CATSSHRKPYTEAFF. CDR3 DNA: TGTGCCACCAGCAGTCACAGAAAACCCTACACTGAAGCTTTCTTT.